This T cell receptor beta chain was sequenced for a study of beta chain features in type 1 diabetes (dated by TCRdb to the late 2010s). About the study as a whole: No differences in mean age, gender distribution, total cell number or subset yield were found between patients and healthy donors. A total of some 110 million sorted cells were examined across all samples, and a strong correlation was observed between cell number per subset and RNA yield. The study compared TCRB repertoires of sorted circulating CD4+ T cell subsets between recently diagnosed type 1 diabetes patients and matched healthy donors. Naive and central memory subsets were obtained from all 30 or so donors, but regulatory and stem cell-like memory subsets were isolated from only 8 patients and about eight healthy donors.

The CDR1 and CDR2 encoded by the germline V gene are SGHTA and FQGNSA. Trimming costs V 5 bases and J 4 bases, and their ends lie 21 bases apart. The CDR3 starts with the cysteine, ends with the phenylalanine, and has 16 residues. Only the CDR3 region is kept as DNA, spanning 48 bases read in frame from base 1. On the study overall, not on this receptor specifically: Naive, central memory and regulatory TCRB repertoires appeared more similar among patients than among healthy donors. Patients with type 1 diabetes made fewer insertions and deleted more nucleotides at VDJ recombination sites, implying thymic rearrangement abnormalities. HLA sub-analyses involved small numbers of individuals, so any influence of HLA type on TCRB rearrangement remained unresolved. Because cDNA rather than genomic DNA was sequenced, highly expressing activated cells could have been over-represented, although no difference in activation and CD3 levels was found between groups. A moderate but significant shortening of TCRB CDR3 length was observed in type 1 diabetes patients in all four CD4+ subsets. PCR may preferentially amplify shorter templates, but because patient and control samples were amplified and corrected together, any resulting skew would affect both groups equally.

For this clone: Its antigen remains unidentified. No quality values exist for individual bases; no much larger clone is one base distant.

The entire amount of isolated RNA was reverse transcribed using the High Capacity cDNA Reverse Transcription Kit, so the sequenced TCRB transcripts were expressed ones. Deep immunoSEQ sequencing was applied to naive, central memory and regulatory T cell samples, giving an average of about 3.8 million total reads per sample. Sorted cells were lysed in RLT buffer, and RNA was extracted using DNase-treated RNeasy Micro or Mini kits according to cell number. To prevent cross-contamination, every cell subset was processed on its own, while patient and healthy donor samples were processed together. TCRB sequences were amplified from cDNA with the immunoSEQ multiplex PCR, producing 87-bp fragments spanning the CDR3 region. Sequencing of the amplicons was done on the Illumina HiSeq platform. Regarding the original processing steps: PCR bias was corrected computationally using synthetic template baselines, and reads within Hamming distance 2 were collapsed, with unmergeable singletons discarded. Reads were aligned against IMGT so that V, D and J genes, CDR3 length and insertions or deletions at six rearrangement sites could be assigned. Within each subset, clonotype counts were normalized to sorted cell number, after which true diversity and Gini coefficients were computed with the tcR R package. Repertoire sharing was quantified using the overlap coefficient calculated on TCRB nucleotide sequences. Out-of-frame TCRB sequences from naive cells were analyzed as a proxy for the pre-selection repertoire. TCRdb re-hosts the immuneACCESS table, in-frame sequences only. Its copies lack some clones; in the studies checked, an unresolved V gene accounts for under half of them, and the cause for the rest is not known. V and J calls and clone size are given by that table; D and trimming were obtained from the DNA. The sample records some 330,000 clones, roughly 12% of which are singletons. Clones ranked in the top ten supply 0.008% to 0.011% of the sample.

A single peripheral blood draw of approximately 120 mL on average was collected from each donor into heparinised tubes. Naive, central memory, regulatory and stem cell-like memory CD4+ T cells were sorted on a BD FACSAria II using a panel including CD45RO, CCR7, CD25, CD127, CD95 and CD27. All sorted populations exceeded 98% purity. PBMCs were separated immediately by Lymphoprep density gradient centrifugation and were stained directly, without being cultured. So that batch effects would be minimized, each experiment stained and sorted samples in pairs, pairing one healthy donor with one patient. The sample was naive CD4+ T cells from blood. Sample cell subset or site, as interpreted from the label and publication: true naive CD4+ T cells. The clonotype was recovered from a woman aged 18-35 years with type 1 diabetes. In this chain, TRBV7-2 is recombined with TRBJ2-7, and possibly TRBD2, on 6 matching bases. The bases are TGTGCCAGCAGCCGTCAAGTCCCGGGAGCTGGATACGAGCAGTACTTC. Its translation is CASSRQVPGAGYEQYF.